Listed below are T cell receptor beta chains from one sample, sequenced in a study of response to subunit inactivated influenza vaccine. TCRdb reanalysed the RT-PCR reads using MiXCR and keeps one entry per CDR3 protein. The sample carries hundreds of thousands of distinct CDR3 sequences, 6.5% to 8% recorded once. Sequenced here: PBMCs from blood, sampled around 25 months after vaccination. These receptors came from a man between 50 and 75 years old who received an inactivated influenza vaccine. The CDR3 runs from the conserved cysteine through the conserved F or W. The D gene is left open where the match is weak. Clone size appears in some rows only: once, few, many, or a class for an expanded clone.

cdr3_nt: TGTGCCAGCTCAACCCGGGACGCGCCAACTAATGAAAAACTGTTTTTT
cdr3_aa: CASSTRDAPTNEKLFF
j_call: TRBJ1-4
d_call: .
clone_size: .
v_call: TRBV18

cdr3_nt: TGCGCCAGCAGCTTGGAGCCAGGGGGAGCAGATACGCAGTATTTT
cdr3_aa: CASSLEPGGADTQYF
j_call: TRBJ2-3
d_call: TRBD1
clone_size: few
v_call: TRBV5-1

cdr3_nt: TGTGCCAGCAGCGGGACAGGGGAGGGAATGAACACTGAAGCTTTCTTT
cdr3_aa: CASSGTGEGMNTEAFF
j_call: TRBJ1-1
d_call: TRBD1
clone_size: few
v_call: TRBV9

cdr3_nt: TGTGCCAGCAGCTTAGGAGGTGGGACAGTAGACGAGCAGTACTTC
cdr3_aa: CASSLGGGTVDEQYF
j_call: TRBJ2-7
d_call: TRBD1
clone_size: many
v_call: TRBV7-9

cdr3_nt: TGCAGCGTTGAAGATCGAAGGACTAGCTCCTACGAGCAGTACTTC
cdr3_aa: CSVEDRRTSSYEQYF
j_call: TRBJ2-7
d_call: TRBD2
clone_size: many
v_call: TRBV29-1

cdr3_nt: TGCAGCGTCCGGACACCCCAAGAGACCCAGTACTTC
cdr3_aa: CSVRTPQETQYF
j_call: TRBJ2-5
d_call: .
clone_size: .
v_call: TRBV29-1

cdr3_nt: TGCAGTGCTAGCCGGGACCCCGCAACGGTCGAGCAGTACTTC
cdr3_aa: CSASRDPATVEQYF
j_call: TRBJ2-7
d_call: .
clone_size: few
v_call: TRBV20-1

cdr3_nt: TGTGCCACTTCGACAGGGGGAAATATGAACACTGAAGCTTTCTTT
cdr3_aa: CATSTGGNMNTEAFF
j_call: TRBJ1-1
d_call: TRBD1
clone_size: many
v_call: TRBV10-3

cdr3_nt: TGTGCCAGCAGCCAAGAAGTATCCCCCCACGAGCAGTACTTC
cdr3_aa: CASSQEVSPHEQYF
j_call: TRBJ2-7
d_call: .
clone_size: many
v_call: TRBV4-2

cdr3_nt: TGTGCCAGCAACCTCGACCGGGACAGAGTAAACACTGAAGCTTTCTTT
cdr3_aa: CASNLDRDRVNTEAFF
j_call: TRBJ1-1
d_call: TRBD1
clone_size: few
v_call: TRBV27